This T cell receptor (beta chain) was captured by sequencing in a study of cytomegalovirus exposure and HLA in healthy donors. The PCR used 60 Vbeta and 13 Jbeta primers. Data came from immunoSEQ multiplex PCR; TCRdb stores just in-frame clones and leaves some out. Of about 180,000 clones in the sample, around 80% were seen once. Details on this clone: What it binds is unknown.

Germline trimming cut 4 bases from V and 8 bases from J; bases unmatched to any gene: 5. The germline V gene encodes CDR1 MNHNY and CDR2 SVGAGI (reference sequence). The CDR3 is made up of 13 amino acids. General study findings and limits: HLA allele associations emerged for about 16,000 TCR beta sequences in a later analysis, at 0.05 false discovery rate. Immune exposure was documented only through CMV serostatus. Cytomegalovirus status, reportedly, was diagnosed with high specificity and sensitivity by the classifier.

This receptor was obtained from a young woman in good health and CMV-seronegative. The sample taken for sequencing was PBMCs. The V call is TRBV6-6, the J call TRBJ1-1, with 9 bases that match TRBD1. The CDR3 sequence is CASSSTGGSEAFF. Written as DNA, the CDR3 is TGTGCCAGCAGTTCGACAGGGGGTTCGGAAGCTTTCTTT.